This T cell receptor beta chain was identified during a study of blood T cell repertoires in COVID-19. Study-level information: There were acute and convalescent COVID-19 samples, and they came from the United States, Italy and Spain. Sources were T cells, B-cell-depleted T cells, or PBMCs; the material itself was cDNA or gDNA.

The CDR3 length is 16 residues. With 0 bases clipped from V and 6 bases from J, the junction kept 6 bases outside the gene matches. Germline V gives CDR1 SGHNT, CDR2 YYREEE (reference sequence). Authors' data handling: For nucleated cells, counts were estimated from reference gene primer amplification. TCRdb's copy holds only in-frame clones and misses some; the assay was immunoSEQ multiplex PCR. V and J calls and clone size are those listed in that table; D and trimming were worked out from the DNA. This table holds approximately 96,000 clones, nearly 95% found once. The rearrangement joins TRBV5-4 to TRBJ2-1; TRBD2 matches at 10 bases. The sequenced sample was peripheral blood. The source of this sequence is a human donor with active COVID-19. The donor label of this sample is uncertain. CDR3 residues: CASSLGLAGATNEQFF. Here the CDR3 DNA reads TGTGCCAGCAGCTTGGGGCTAGCGGGGGCTACCAATGAGCAGTTCTTC.